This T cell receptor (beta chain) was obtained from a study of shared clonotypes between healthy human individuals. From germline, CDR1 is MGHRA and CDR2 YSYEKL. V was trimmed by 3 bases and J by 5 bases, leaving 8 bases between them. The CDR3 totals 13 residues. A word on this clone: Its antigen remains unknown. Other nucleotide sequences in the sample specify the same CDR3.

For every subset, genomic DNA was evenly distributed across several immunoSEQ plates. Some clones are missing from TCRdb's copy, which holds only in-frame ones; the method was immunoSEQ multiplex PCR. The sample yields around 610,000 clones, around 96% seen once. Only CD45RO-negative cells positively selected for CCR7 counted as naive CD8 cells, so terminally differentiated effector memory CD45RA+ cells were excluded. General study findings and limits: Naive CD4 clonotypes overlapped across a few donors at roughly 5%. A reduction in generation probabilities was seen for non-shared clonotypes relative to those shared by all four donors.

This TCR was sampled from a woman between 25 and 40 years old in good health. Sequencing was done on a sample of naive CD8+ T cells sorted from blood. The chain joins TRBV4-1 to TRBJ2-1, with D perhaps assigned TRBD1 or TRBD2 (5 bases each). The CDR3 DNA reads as TGCGCCAGCAGCCAGGGACCTAACAATGAGCAGTTCTTC. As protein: CASSQGPNNEQFF.